This T cell receptor (beta chain) was recovered during a study of cytomegalovirus exposure and HLA in healthy donors. There are a few counts of this clone. The CDR3 is 15 residues long. Germline V gene data show CDR1 as MDHEN and CDR2 as SYDVKM. V gave up 6 bases and J gave up 2 bases; unmatched junction bases: 6. PCR amplification relied on 60 Vbeta primers (plus 13 Jbeta primers). Only in-frame clones appear in the TCRdb table, and some are missing; sequencing was by immunoSEQ multiplex PCR. Of more than 85,000 clones detected, about 16% appear once; the ten largest clones hold more than 0.65%. The sample was PBMCs. This receptor was obtained from a female donor in good health and CMV-seronegative. The chain recombines TRBV28 with TRBJ1-4; TRBD1 matches 7 bases. This CDR3 is CASRNPQGTNEKLFF. The CDR3 bases are TGTGCCAGCAGAAATCCACAGGGGACTAATGAAAAACTGTTTTTT.